Given below is one TCR beta chain in context. What it binds is not known. Using immunoSEQ multiplex PCR, the repertoire was profiled, and TCRdb retains in-frame clones only, with some absent. In the table there are roughly 140,000 clones, approximately 81% of which are singletons. These data come from a study of PD-1 blockade in classical Hodgkin lymphoma. Autologous stem cell transplantation was followed by relapse in every patient, and brentuximab vedotin exposure varied. The study recorded best responses of complete response, partial response or progressive disease. This CDR3 contains 16 residues. V was clipped by 2 bases and J by 1 base, with 14 bases between them. Looked up from germline, CDR1 is KGHSH and CDR2 is LQKENI. Study-wide results and caveats: When set against healthy donors, newly diagnosed patients were reported to show lower baseline TCR diversity. Similar baseline diversity was found in complete responders and newly diagnosed patients.

The sequence came from a human donor with classical Hodgkin lymphoma. This chain links TRBV18 with TRBJ1-1; D is possibly TRBD1 (5 bases). The material sequenced was peripheral blood mononuclear cells (PBMCs), taken before the second cycle of nivolumab. CDR3 region: CASSPYLGERNTEAFF. CDR3 nucleotides: TGTGCCAGCTCACCATACTTAGGGGAGCGGAACACTGAAGCTTTCTTT.